The 10 T cell receptor beta chains given below trace back to one sample, sequenced in a study of beta chain features in type 1 diabetes. Whole-study findings and limits: For Type 1 diabetes patients, all four CD4+ subsets carried TCRB CDR3s that were moderately but significantly shorter.

The whole isolated RNA underwent reverse transcription, so sequencing captured expressed TCRB transcripts. The data were produced by immunoSEQ multiplex PCR, yet TCRdb's version contains in-frame clones alone and is incomplete. Here the sample spans hundreds of thousands of clones, about 12% being singletons. For these TCRs, the target antigens are not known. Sequenced input: naive CD4+ T cells from blood. These receptors originate from a woman aged 18-29 years with type 1 diabetes.

In its sample, this clone was seen a few times. J is TRBJ1-2 and V is TRBV7-2; D is possibly TRBD1 (6 bases). V was clipped by 0 bases and J by 0 bases, with 8 bases between them. The germline CDR1 and CDR2 sequences are SGHTA and FQGNSA. The CDR3 length is 15 residues. Here the CDR3 DNA reads TGTGCCAGCAGCTTAGCGAACAGGGCTAACTATGGCTACACCTTC. It is translated as CASSLANRANYGYTF.

J is TRBJ1-1 and V is TRBV30; D call uncertain. Deletions cut 5 bases from V and 0 bases from J, with 7 bases between. The CDR3 has 12 residues. Germline assignment: CDR1 GTSNPN and CDR2 SVGIG (reference sequence). The CDR3 here is CAWGELNTEAFF. For the CDR3, the DNA is TGTGCCTGGGGGGAGTTGAACACTGAAGCTTTCTTT.

There are a few counts of this clone. Here the CDR3 reads CASSPGLTLSNQPQHF. The DNA of the CDR3 is TGTGCCAGCAGCCCCGGACTTACCCTTAGCAATCAGCCCCAGCATTTT. The gene calls are TRBV6-6 and TRBJ1-5; D is undetermined. In germline, CDR1 is MNHNY, CDR2 SVGAGI (reference sequence). This CDR3 is 16 amino acids long. The V end lost 6 bases, the J end lost 0 bases, and 15 bases lay between the germline ends.

The rearrangement uses TRBV9 and TRBJ1-1; D gene uncertain. V lost 0 bases and J 0 bases, leaving 9 bases between the germline ends. This CDR3 has 15 residues. Germline assignment: CDR1 SGDLS and CDR2 YYNGEE. CDR3 sequence: CASSVAHGLNTEAFF. The CDR3 DNA follows: TGTGCCAGCAGCGTAGCTCACGGGTTGAACACTGAAGCTTTCTTT. Looking up the rest from reference TRBV9 and TRBJ1-1 gives the full variable domain: DSGVTQTPKHLITATGQRVTLRCSPRSGDLSVYWYQQSLDQGLQFLIQYYNGEERAKGNILERFSAQQFPDLHSELNLSSLELGDSALYFCASSVAHGLNTEAFFGQGTRLTVV.

The gene calls are TRBV15 and TRBJ2-7, with 9 positions matching TRBD2. V lost 4 bases to trimming and J lost 3 bases; unmatched junction nucleotides: 10. The CDR3 length is 16 residues. Germline values: CDR1 LNHNV, CDR2 YYDKDF (reference sequence). CDR3 in amino acids: CATSNTPLAGYYEQYF. CDR3 DNA sequence: TGTGCCACCAGCAACACCCCCCTAGCGGGATACTACGAGCAGTACTTC.

This clone was seen more than once but under ten times. The genes are TRBV19 and TRBJ2-4, with 13 nucleotides matching TRBD2. V dropped 5 bases and J dropped 8; count of bases not matched to a gene: 9. The germline V gene has CDR1 LNHDA and CDR2 SQIVND (reference sequence). This CDR3 is 16 amino acids long. The CDR3: CASSPPGTSGMYIQYF. The CDR3 coding sequence is TGTGCCAGTAGTCCTCCCGGGACTAGCGGGATGTACATTCAGTACTTC.

CDR3 DNA: TGTGCCAGCAGTACAGACCAAGAGACCCAGTACTTC. This sequence encodes CASSTDQETQYF. The gene calls are TRBV11-2 and TRBJ2-5; D is unclear. CDR1 SGHAT and CDR2 FQNNGV come from the germline V gene. The CDR3 loop spans 12 amino acids. V shed 6 bases and J shed 0 bases, with 5 bases lying between them.

The CDR3 DNA reads as TGTGCCGGGTGGAGGACAGGGAATGGCTACACCTTC. This translates into CAGWRTGNGYTF. The J gene is TRBJ1-2, the V gene TRBV6-6; 8 bases are a match to TRBD1. This CDR3 has 12 amino acids. CDR1 and CDR2 from the germline V gene are MNHNY and SVGAGI (reference sequence). V was pared by 11 bases and J by 6 bases, with 8 bases of the junction left unmatched.

The V and J genes are TRBV28 and TRBJ2-3, with 8 bases fitting TRBD2. The CDR3 covers 14 residues. The junction had 3 bases not matched to a gene; V was cut back by 2 bases and J by 5 bases. Germline assignment: CDR1 MDHEN and CDR2 SYDVKM. CDR3: CASSLPGGRDTQYF. The CDR3 DNA reads TGTGCCAGCAGTTTACCGGGAGGGCGAGATACGCAGTATTTT.

A few counts support this clone. V and J are TRBV10-3 and TRBJ2-1, with TRBD2 identical over 8 bases. This CDR3 is built from 14 residues. The V gene's germline CDR1 is ENHRY and CDR2 SYGVKD. V shed 3 bases, J shed 6 bases, and the junction held 4 bases outside the gene matches. CDR3 region: CAISDLSGTNEQFF. DNA for the CDR3: TGTGCCATCAGTGACCTTAGCGGGACCAATGAGCAGTTCTTC.